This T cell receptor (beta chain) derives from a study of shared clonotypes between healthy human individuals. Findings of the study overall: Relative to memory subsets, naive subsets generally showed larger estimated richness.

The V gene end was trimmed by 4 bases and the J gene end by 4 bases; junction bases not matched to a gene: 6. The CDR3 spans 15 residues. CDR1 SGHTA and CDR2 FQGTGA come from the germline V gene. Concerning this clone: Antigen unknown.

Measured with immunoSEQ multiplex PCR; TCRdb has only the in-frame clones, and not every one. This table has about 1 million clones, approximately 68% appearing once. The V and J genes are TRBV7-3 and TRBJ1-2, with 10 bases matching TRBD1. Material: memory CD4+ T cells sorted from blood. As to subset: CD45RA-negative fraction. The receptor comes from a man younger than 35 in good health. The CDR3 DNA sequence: TGTGCCAGCAGCTCCTCGACAGGGGGCGCCTATGGCTACACCTTC. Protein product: CASSSSTGGAYGYTF.